The sequence of this T cell receptor (beta chain) was determined in a study of breast tumors, draining lymph nodes, adjacent tissues (TCRdb year 2016). Notes on the research overall: TCR beta repertoires were compared across tumor, adjacent nontumor tissue and axillary lymph nodes obtained from breast cancer patients. The study was designed to assess the relationships and possible T-cell exchange between tumor, surrounding tissue and draining lymph node repertoires in human breast cancer. Paper-wide results and their limitations: The data were considered consistent with most tumor T cells being derived from the lymph node and subsequently expanding within tumor tissue. The conclusion that tumor T cells originate in lymph nodes was presented as consistent with a hypothesis rather than as directly demonstrated. Tumor and nontumor tissue repertoires were significantly more similar in luminal-like than in basal-like breast cancer. Tumor T-cell repertoires showed less diversity than lymph node repertoires and more diversity than nontumor tissue repertoires, and tumor T-cell repertoires showed preferential V and J gene usage.

This sample was sequenced with an Illumina HiSeq 2000. Multiplex PCR amplification was used to build the TCR beta chain libraries. The amplified TCR beta chain products were analyzed by high-throughput sequencing. TCRdb reworked the public reads: Q25 trimming with fastp, MiXCR clone assembly, productive beta chains retained. Here each entry gathers all rows of one CDR3 protein and keeps the most common genes and DNA. The sample table records approximately 280,000 distinct CDR3 sequences; 30% to 35% of these occur just once. The leading ten clones occupy 0.85% to 1.2% of the sample. In this sample, this clonotype turned up a few times. Its antigen is currently not known. Per-base qualities were not stored, and no clone one base away is much larger. Inclusive of the bounding cysteine and phenylalanine, the CDR3 is 17 residues long. CDR3 DNA only is kept here, 51 bases in frame from base 1. For CDR1 and CDR2, the germline V gene (reference sequence) lists DFQATT and SNEGSKA. Germline trimming: 0 bases from V, 5 bases from J; junction bases outside gene matches: 14.

Lymph node samples came from the axillary draining lymph nodes of breast cancer patients. The clonotype was recovered from a female donor with breast cancer. Some clones in this sample may be carry-over from other donors' samples. The chain was built from TRBV20-1 and TRBJ1-1; 8 middle bases align to TRBD1. Sequences were obtained from axillary lymph node tissue. The CDR3 here reads CSARDTLRTGIETEAFF. In nucleotides, the sequence is TGCAGTGCTAGAGACACCTTAAGGACAGGGATCGAGACTGAAGCTTTCTTT.